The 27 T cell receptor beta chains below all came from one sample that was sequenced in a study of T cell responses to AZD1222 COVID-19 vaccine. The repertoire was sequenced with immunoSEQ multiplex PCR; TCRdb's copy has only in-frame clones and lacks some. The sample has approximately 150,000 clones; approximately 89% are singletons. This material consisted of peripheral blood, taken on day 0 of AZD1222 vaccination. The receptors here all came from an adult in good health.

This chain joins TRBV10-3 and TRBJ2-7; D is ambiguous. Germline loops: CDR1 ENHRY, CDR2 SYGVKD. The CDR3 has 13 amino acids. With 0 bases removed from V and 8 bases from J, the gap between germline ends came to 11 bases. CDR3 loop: CAISESYGVQQYF. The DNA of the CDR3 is TGTGCCATCAGTGAGTCGTATGGGGTCCAGCAGTACTTC.

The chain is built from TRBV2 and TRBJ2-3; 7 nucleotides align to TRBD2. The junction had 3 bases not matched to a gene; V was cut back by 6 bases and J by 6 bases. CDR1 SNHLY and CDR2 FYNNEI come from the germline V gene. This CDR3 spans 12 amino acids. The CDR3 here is CASRGGKDTQYF. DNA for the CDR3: TGTGCCAGCAGGGGGGGGAAGGATACGCAGTATTTT. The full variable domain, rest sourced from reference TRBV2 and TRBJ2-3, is EPEVTQTPSHQVTQMGQEVILRCVPISNHLYFYWYRQILGQKVEFLVSFYNNEISEKSEIFDDQFSVERPDGSNFTLKIRSTKLEDSAMYFCASRGGKDTQYFGPGTRLTVL.

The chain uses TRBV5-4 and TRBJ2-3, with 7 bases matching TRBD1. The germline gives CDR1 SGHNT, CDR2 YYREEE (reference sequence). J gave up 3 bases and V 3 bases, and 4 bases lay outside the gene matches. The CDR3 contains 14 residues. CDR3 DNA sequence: TGTGCCAGCAGCTCGGGACAGAGAACAGATACGCAGTATTTT. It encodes CASSSGQRTDTQYF. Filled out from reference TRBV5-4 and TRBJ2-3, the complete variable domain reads ETGVTQSPTHLIKTRGQQVTLRCSSQSGHNTVSWYQQALGQGPQFIFQYYREEENGRGNFPPRFSGLQFPNYSSELNVNALELDDSALYLCASSSGQRTDTQYFGPGTRLTVL.

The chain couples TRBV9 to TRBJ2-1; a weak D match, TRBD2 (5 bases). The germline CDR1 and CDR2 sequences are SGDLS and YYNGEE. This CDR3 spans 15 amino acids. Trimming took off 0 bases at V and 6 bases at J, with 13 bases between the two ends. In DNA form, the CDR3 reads TGTGCCAGCAGCGTAGAATTCGGGAACCTCAATGAGCAGTTCTTC. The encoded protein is CASSVEFGNLNEQFF.

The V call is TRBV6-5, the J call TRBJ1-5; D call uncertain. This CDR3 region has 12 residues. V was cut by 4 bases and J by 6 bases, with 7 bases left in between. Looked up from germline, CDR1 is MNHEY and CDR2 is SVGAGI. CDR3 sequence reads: CASSSPPQPQHF. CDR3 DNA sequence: TGTGCCAGCAGTTCGCCTCCTCAGCCCCAGCATTTT.

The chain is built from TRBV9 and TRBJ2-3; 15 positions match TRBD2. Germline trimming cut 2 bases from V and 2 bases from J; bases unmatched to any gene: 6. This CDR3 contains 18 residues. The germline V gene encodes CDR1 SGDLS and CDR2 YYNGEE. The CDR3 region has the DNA TGTGCCAGCAGCGTGGGACTAGCGGGAGGACAATTCACAGATACGCAGTATTTT. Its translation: CASSVGLAGGQFTDTQYF.

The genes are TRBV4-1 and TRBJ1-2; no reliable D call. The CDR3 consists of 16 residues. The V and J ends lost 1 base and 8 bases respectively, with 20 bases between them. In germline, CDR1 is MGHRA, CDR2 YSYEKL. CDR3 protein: CASSQVIWTGVGGYTF. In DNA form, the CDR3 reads TGCGCCAGCAGCCAAGTTATTTGGACTGGGGTGGGAGGCTACACCTTC.

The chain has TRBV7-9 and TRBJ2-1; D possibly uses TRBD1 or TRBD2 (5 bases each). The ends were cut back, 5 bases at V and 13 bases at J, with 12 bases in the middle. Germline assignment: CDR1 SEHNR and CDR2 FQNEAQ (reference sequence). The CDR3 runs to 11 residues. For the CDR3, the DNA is TGTGCCAGCAGCCTCCGGGACCCACAGTTCTTC. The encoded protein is CASSLRDPQFF.

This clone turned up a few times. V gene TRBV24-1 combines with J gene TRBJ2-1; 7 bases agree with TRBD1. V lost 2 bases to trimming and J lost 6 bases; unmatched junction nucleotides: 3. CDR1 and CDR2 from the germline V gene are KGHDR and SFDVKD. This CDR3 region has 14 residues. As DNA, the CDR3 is TGTGCCACCAGTGATTGGGGGACAGCCAATGAGCAGTTCTTC. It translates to CATSDWGTANEQFF.

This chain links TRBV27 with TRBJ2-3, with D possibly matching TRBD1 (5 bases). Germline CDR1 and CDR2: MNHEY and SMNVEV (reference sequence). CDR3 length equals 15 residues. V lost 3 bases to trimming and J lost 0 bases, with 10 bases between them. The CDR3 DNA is TGTGCCAGCAGTTTCCAGGGTACGAGCACAGATACGCAGTATTTT. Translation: CASSFQGTSTDTQYF.

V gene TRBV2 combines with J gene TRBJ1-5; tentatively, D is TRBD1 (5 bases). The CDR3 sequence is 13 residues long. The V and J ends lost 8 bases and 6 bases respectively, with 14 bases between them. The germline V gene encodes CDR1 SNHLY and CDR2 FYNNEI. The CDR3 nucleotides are TGTGCCAGCCGGCAGGGAGGGGCTCAGCCCCAGCATTTT. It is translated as CASRQGGAQPQHF.

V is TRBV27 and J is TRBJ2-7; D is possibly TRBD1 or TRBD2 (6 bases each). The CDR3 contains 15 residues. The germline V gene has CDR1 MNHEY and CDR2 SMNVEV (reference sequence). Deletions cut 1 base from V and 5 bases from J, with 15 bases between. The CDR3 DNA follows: TGTGCCAGCAGTTTATTTGGAGGGGGATGGCACGAGCAGTACTTC. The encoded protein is CASSLFGGGWHEQYF.

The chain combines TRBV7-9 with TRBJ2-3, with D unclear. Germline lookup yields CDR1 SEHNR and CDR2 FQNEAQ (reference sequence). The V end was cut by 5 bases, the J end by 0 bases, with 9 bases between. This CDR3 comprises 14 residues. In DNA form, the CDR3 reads TGTGCCAGCAGCCCGGTCCAGAGCACAGATACGCAGTATTTT. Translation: CASSPVQSTDTQYF.

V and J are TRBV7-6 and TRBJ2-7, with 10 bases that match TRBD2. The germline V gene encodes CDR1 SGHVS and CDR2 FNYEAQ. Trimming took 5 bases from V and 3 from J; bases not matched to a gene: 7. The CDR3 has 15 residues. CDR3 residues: CASSLLAGEVYEQYF. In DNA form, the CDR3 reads TGTGCCAGCAGCCTGCTAGCGGGAGAGGTCTACGAGCAGTACTTC.

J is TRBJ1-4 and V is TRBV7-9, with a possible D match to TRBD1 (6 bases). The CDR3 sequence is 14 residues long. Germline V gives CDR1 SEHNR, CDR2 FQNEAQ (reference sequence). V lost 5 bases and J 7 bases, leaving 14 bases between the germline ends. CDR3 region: CASSPGQGPEKLFF. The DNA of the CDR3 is TGTGCCAGCAGCCCTGGGCAGGGGCCTGAAAAACTGTTTTTT.

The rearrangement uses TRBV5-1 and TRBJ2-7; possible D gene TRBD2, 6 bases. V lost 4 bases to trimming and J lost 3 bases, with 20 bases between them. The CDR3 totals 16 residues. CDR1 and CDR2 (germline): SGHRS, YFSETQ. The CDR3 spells CASSPLAVPRFYEQYF. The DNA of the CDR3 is TGCGCCAGCAGCCCTTTAGCGGTCCCGAGGTTCTACGAGCAGTACTTC.

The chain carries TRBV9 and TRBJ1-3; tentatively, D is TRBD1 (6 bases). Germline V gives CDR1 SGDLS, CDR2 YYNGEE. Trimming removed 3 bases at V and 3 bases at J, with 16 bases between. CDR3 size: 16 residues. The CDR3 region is CASSATLRGVGNTIYF. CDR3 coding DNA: TGTGCCAGCAGCGCGACCCTCAGGGGAGTTGGAAACACCATATATTTT.

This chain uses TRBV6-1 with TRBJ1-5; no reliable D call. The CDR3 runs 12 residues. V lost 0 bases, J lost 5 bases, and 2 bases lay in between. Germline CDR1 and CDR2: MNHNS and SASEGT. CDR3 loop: CASSEAYQPQHF. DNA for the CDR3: TGTGCCAGCAGTGAAGCGTATCAGCCCCAGCATTTT.

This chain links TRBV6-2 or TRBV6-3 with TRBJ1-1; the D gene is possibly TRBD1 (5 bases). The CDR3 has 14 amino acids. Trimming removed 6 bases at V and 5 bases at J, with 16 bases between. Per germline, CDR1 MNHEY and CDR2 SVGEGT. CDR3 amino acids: CASSLGVGWTEAFF. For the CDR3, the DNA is TGTGCCAGCAGCTTGGGGGTTGGATGGACTGAAGCTTTCTTT.

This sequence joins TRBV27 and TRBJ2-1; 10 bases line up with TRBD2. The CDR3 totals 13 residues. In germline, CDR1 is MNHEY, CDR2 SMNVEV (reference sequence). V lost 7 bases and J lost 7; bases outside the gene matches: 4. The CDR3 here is CASNSGRLNEQFF. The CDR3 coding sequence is TGTGCCAGCAATAGCGGGAGGTTAAATGAGCAGTTCTTC.

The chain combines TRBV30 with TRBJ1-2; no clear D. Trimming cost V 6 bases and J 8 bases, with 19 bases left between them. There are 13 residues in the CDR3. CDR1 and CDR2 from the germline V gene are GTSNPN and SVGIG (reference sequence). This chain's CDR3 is CACLLRAFGGYTF. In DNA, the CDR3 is TGTGCCTGCCTCCTTAGGGCGTTCGGGGGCTACACCTTC.

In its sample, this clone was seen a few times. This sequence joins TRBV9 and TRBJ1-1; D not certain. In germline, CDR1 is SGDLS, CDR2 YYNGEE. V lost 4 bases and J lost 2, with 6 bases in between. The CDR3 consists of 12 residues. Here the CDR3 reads CASSRPNTEAFF. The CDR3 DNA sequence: TGTGCCAGCAGCCGGCCTAACACTGAAGCTTTCTTT.

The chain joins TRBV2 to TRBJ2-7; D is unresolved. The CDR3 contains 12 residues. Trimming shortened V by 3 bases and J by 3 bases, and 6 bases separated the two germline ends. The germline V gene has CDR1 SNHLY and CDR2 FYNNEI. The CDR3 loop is CASSEAFYEQYF. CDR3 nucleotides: TGTGCCAGCAGTGAGGCATTCTACGAGCAGTACTTC.

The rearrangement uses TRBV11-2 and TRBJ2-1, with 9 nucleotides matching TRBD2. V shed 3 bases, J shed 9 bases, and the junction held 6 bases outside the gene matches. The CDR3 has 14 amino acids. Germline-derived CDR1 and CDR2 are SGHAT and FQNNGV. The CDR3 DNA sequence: TGTGCCAGCAGCTTTGCGGGACTAGCTATTGAGCAGTTCTTC. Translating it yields CASSFAGLAIEQFF.

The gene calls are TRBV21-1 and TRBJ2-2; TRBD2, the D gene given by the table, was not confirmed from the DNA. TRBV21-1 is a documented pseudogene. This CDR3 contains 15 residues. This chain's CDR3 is CASSTAGGYTGELFF. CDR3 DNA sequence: TGTGCCAGCAGCACCGCGGGGGGTTACACCGGGGAGCTGTTTTTT.

The chain's CDR3 is CASCDAGGISQETQYF. DNA for the CDR3: TGTGCCAGCTGCGATGCGGGGGGGATAAGCCAAGAGACCCAGTACTTC. The chain employs TRBV3-1 (or the pseudogene TRBV3-2) and TRBJ2-5; 9 nucleotides agree with TRBD2. CDR3 length equals 16 residues. Per the germline V gene, CDR1 is LGHDT and CDR2 is YNNKEL (reference sequence). J lost 1 base, V lost 8 bases, and 11 bases had no gene match.

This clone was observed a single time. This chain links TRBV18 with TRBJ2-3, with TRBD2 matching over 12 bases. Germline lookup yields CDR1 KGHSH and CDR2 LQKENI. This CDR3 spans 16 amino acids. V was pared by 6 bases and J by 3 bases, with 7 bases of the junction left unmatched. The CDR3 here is CASSPLTSGRTDTQYF. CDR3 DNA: TGTGCCAGCTCTCCGTTAACTAGCGGGAGGACAGATACGCAGTATTTT.